These 6 T cell receptor beta chains share one sample of origin, sequenced in a study of CD8+CD57+ T cells in acquired aplastic anemia. Profiling that covered TCR beta VDJ and CDR3 relied on genomic DNA as its template. TCRdb itself ran the reads through MiXCR, one entry per CDR3 protein. The table lists 250,000 to 300,000 distinct CDR3 sequences, 56% of them singletons. Material for sequencing was sorted CD4+, CD8+, or CD8+CD57+ T cells (not recorded which) from PBMCs. The source is a human donor with severe aplastic anemia or a healthy control (not recorded which).

This clonotype was recorded many times. V is TRBV6-5 and J is TRBJ2-7; 10 bases agree with TRBD2. V trimming: 3 bases; J trimming: 1 base; junction bases outside the gene matches: 9. Germline CDR1 MNHEY, CDR2 SVGAGI. The CDR3 sequence is 17 residues long. CDR3 nucleotides: TGTGCCAGCAGTTATCGCCCCTCGGGACTAGCGTCCTACGAGCAGTACTTC. Residues: CASSYRPSGLASYEQYF.

This clonotype was seen many times. The V call is TRBV19, the J call TRBJ2-7; no firm D call. This CDR3 has 15 residues. V lost 2 bases and J lost 0, with 11 bases in between. Germline values: CDR1 LNHDA, CDR2 SQIVND (reference sequence). CDR3 amino acids: CASSIPVGRSYEQYF. The CDR3 DNA sequence: TGTGCCAGTAGTATACCCGTCGGGCGCTCCTACGAGCAGTACTTC.

This clonotype was detected only a few times. The V call is TRBV7-8, the J call TRBJ2-3, with D unresolved. In germline, CDR1 is SGHVS, CDR2 FQNEAQ. There are 12 residues in the CDR3. The V end was cut by 3 bases, the J end by 3 bases, with 4 bases between. Here the CDR3 DNA reads TGTGCCAGCAGCTTTAATACAGATACGCAGTATTTT. Its translation: CASSFNTDTQYF.

The chain carries TRBV11-2 and TRBJ2-7, with 9 bases lining up with TRBD2. From germline, CDR1 is SGHAT and CDR2 FQNNGV. The CDR3 covers 14 residues. After removal of 5 bases from V and 6 bases from J, the junction contained 8 bases not matched to a gene. Written as DNA, the CDR3 is TGTGCCAGCAGCCGTATAGCGGGAGCACTCGAGCAGTACTTC. Translating it yields CASSRIAGALEQYF. The variable domain in full, with the rest retrieved from reference TRBV11-2 and TRBJ2-7, is EAGVAQSPRYKIIEKRQSVAFWCNPISGHATLYWYQQILGQGPKLLIQFQNNGVVDDSQLPKDRFSAERLKGVDSTLKIQPAKLEDSAVYLCASSRIAGALEQYFGPGTRLTVT.

This clonotype was seen ten or more times. As DNA, the CDR3 is TGTGCCAGCACCTCCCTGGGGGCCTATAATTCACCCCTCCACTTT. This sequence encodes CASTSLGAYNSPLHF. This chain joins TRBV6-5 and TRBJ1-6; weak D call: TRBD1 (5 bases). Between the trimmed V and J ends, which lost 7 bases and 2 bases, there was a span of 12 bases. This CDR3 comprises 15 residues. CDR1 is MNHEY and CDR2 is SVGAGI in the germline V gene.

Ten or more counts support this clonotype. The V and J genes are TRBV7-2 and TRBJ2-4; TRBD1 is a possible D gene (6 bases). Looked up from germline, CDR1 is SGHTA and CDR2 is FQGNSA. The CDR3 loop spans 17 amino acids. The ends were cut back, 4 bases at V and 0 bases at J, with 16 bases in the middle. The CDR3 DNA is TGTGCCAGCAGCTCCCGGACAGCCACAATAGCCAAAAACATTCAGTACTTC. Residues: CASSSRTATIAKNIQYF. The full variable domain, rest sourced from reference TRBV7-2 and TRBJ2-4, is GAGVSQSPSNKVTEKGKDVELRCDPISGHTALYWYRQSLGQGLEFLIYFQGNSAPDKSGLPSDRFSAERTGGSVSTLTIQRTQQEDSAVYLCASSSRTATIAKNIQYFGAGTRLSVL.